The rows below give T cell receptor beta chains drawn from one sample of a study of monozygotic twins with cystic fibrosis. Assay used: immunoSEQ multiplex PCR; TCRdb lists only in-frame clones, some missing. This table has some 35,000 clones, around nine tenths appearing once. The sequenced material came from blood. The receptors were sampled from a boy aged 2 to 10 with cystic fibrosis. Both conserved end residues are part of each CDR3. The order of the fields is clone size, D gene, J gene, V gene, CDR3 DNA, CDR3 protein. A D gene is named only where the DNA matches it firmly. Clone size is given for some rows only: seen once, a few or many times, or a class if the clone is expanded.

.	.	TRBJ1-3	TRBV6-6	TGTGCCAGCAGTTACTCTATTGACTCTGGAAACACCATATATTTT	CASSYSIDSGNTIYF
.	TRBD1	TRBJ1-2	TRBV7-2	TGTGCCAGCAGCGCGGACAGGGGAGGAGGCTATGGCTACACCTTC	CASSADRGGGYGYTF
.	TRBD1	TRBJ2-1	TRBV6-1	TGTGCCAGCAGTCGGGACAGGTCTTTAAATGAGCAGTTCTTC	CASSRDRSLNEQFF
.	.	TRBJ2-6	TRBV18	TGTGCCAGCTCACCGACGGGGGCTGGGGCCAACGTCCTGACTTTC	CASSPTGAGANVLTF
.	.	TRBJ2-7	TRBV5-4	TGTGCCAGCAGCCCCGGGCCGGGGGACTCCTACGAGCAGTACTTC	CASSPGPGDSYEQYF
.	.	TRBJ1-1	TRBV20-1	TGCAGTGCTACCCCCGGCACTGAAGCTTTCTTT	CSATPGTEAFF
once	.	TRBJ1-5	TRBV9	TGTGCCAGCAGCGTAGGGGGATCCAATCAGCCCCAGCATTTT	CASSVGGSNQPQHF
.	TRBD1	TRBJ2-1	TRBV29-1	TGCAGCGTGGGACGGCGACAGGGTCTCGGTGAGCAGTTCTTC	CSVGRRQGLGEQFF
.	TRBD1	TRBJ1-5	TRBV19	TGTGCCAGTAGGGTCAGGGGGATCAATCAGCCCCAGCATTTT	CASRVRGINQPQHF
.	.	TRBJ2-7	TRBV14	TGTGCCAGCAGCCAAGGGACAGCGAGCCCCTACGAGCAGTACTTC	CASSQGTASPYEQYF
.	TRBD1	TRBJ1-1	TRBV9	TGTGCCAGCAGCCCCAGGGGGACAGGGATCACTGAAGCTTTCTTT	CASSPRGTGITEAFF
.	TRBD2	TRBJ2-7	TRBV2	TGTGCCAGCAGCACTACTAGCGGGCTCTACGAGCAGTACTTC	CASSTTSGLYEQYF
.	TRBD1	TRBJ2-7	TRBV5-1	TGCGCCAGCAGCTTGGGGACAGGGCTCGAGCAGTACTTC	CASSLGTGLEQYF
.	.	TRBJ1-2	TRBV19	TGTGCCAGTACCACGGGACAAGACTATGGCTACACCTTC	CASTTGQDYGYTF
.	TRBD2	TRBJ2-7	TRBV9	TGTGCCAGCAGCTCCAGCTTAGCGGGGGGGGGCTACGAGCAGTACTTC	CASSSSLAGGGYEQYF
.	.	TRBJ2-7	TRBV6-6	TGTGCCAGCAGTTACCGGGGGGCGGACTCCTACGAGCAGTACTTC	CASSYRGADSYEQYF
few	TRBD1	TRBJ2-2	TRBV4-3	TGCGCCAGCAGCCAACCGGGACAGCCTCACACCGGGGAGCTGTTTTTT	CASSQPGQPHTGELFF
once	.	TRBJ1-1	TRBV27	TGTGCCAGCAGTACCTTCCAGGGTGAAGCTTTCTTT	CASSTFQGEAFF
.	.	TRBJ2-2	TRBV9	TGTGCCAGCAGCGTAGATGTGCACTCGAACACCGGGGAGCTGTTTTTT	CASSVDVHSNTGELFF
.	TRBD1	TRBJ1-1	TRBV4-3	TGCGCCAGCAGCCACCCACCGGGACAGGAAGCTTTCTTT	CASSHPPGQEAFF
.	TRBD1	TRBJ1-6	TRBV5-1	TGCGCCAGCAGCTTTAGGGACAGCCTGAGAAGTTCCTATAATTCACCCCTCCACTTT	CASSFRDSLRSSYNSPLHF
.	TRBD2	TRBJ2-2	TRBV6-5	TGTGCCAGCAAAAGGGAGGGGACCGGGGAGCTGTTTTTT	CASKREGTGELFF
.	.	TRBJ2-7	TRBV7-2	TGTGCCAGCAGCCTAGTCCACGAGCAGTACTTC	CASSLVHEQYF
.	.	TRBJ1-2	TRBV19	TGTGCCAGTAGTCCAGGAGGGGGGGCAGGCTACACCTTC	CASSPGGGAGYTF
few	.	TRBJ1-1	TRBV19	TGTGCCAGTAGGGCTATGGGCACTGAAGCTTTCTTT	CASRAMGTEAFF
.	.	TRBJ1-1	TRBV19	TGTGCCAGTAGTATGGGGCCTGAAGCTTTCTTT	CASSMGPEAFF
.	.	TRBJ1-2	TRBV11-2	TGTGCCAGCAGCTTAGATCGGGGCCCCGGCTACACCTTC	CASSLDRGPGYTF
.	.	TRBJ2-7	TRBV25-1	TGTGCCAGCAGTGAATCGGGAGACAGGCGTCTTGAATTC	CASSESGDRRLEF
.	.	TRBJ1-5	TRBV7-2	TGTGCCAGCAGCTTAAGGGGAGGGTATCAGCCCCAGCATTTT	CASSLRGGYQPQHF
.	.	TRBJ1-2	TRBV19	TGTGCCAGTAGTAACGCGGGAGCTAACTATGGCTACACCTTC	CASSNAGANYGYTF
once	.	TRBJ2-6	TRBV2	TGTGCCAGCAGCCCTGGAGGTGTTGGAGGGGCCAACGTCCTGACTTTC	CASSPGGVGGANVLTF